This entry features one T cell receptor beta chain sequence. The antigen remains unidentified. As for treatment: 15 to 20 received Ad26.COV2.S at low or high dose, single or two shots; about five received placebo; per-sample allocation not given. Material that was analyzed had been drawn on day 63 after the first vaccine or placebo injection. This sample was taken from a study of Ad26.COV2.S vaccination and SARS-CoV-2 variants. Study details: Intramuscular Ad26.COV2.S at 5x10^10 or 1x10^11 viral particles. Findings and caveats of the study: Estimates derived from TCR breadth and depth analyses may have underestimated total T cell responses. In vaccinated individuals, spike-specific CD8+ and CD4+ T cell responses reportedly displayed substantial breadth.

Sequenced by immunoSEQ multiplex PCR; TCRdb stores in-frame clones only, minus some. The top ten clones hold about 2.7% of a sample with 350,000 to 550,000 clones, roughly nine tenths of them seen once. The CDR3 contains 16 residues. With 7 bases removed from V and 2 bases from J, the gap between germline ends came to 17 bases. The germline V gene encodes CDR1 LNHDA and CDR2 SQIVND (reference sequence). The V and J genes are TRBV19 and TRBJ2-2, with D perhaps matching TRBD2 (6 bases). The origin of this receptor is a person between 18 and 65 years old who received the Ad26.COV2.S COVID-19 vaccine or a placebo. Specimen: peripheral blood, collected in a trial of Ad26.COV2.S vaccine versus placebo. The CDR3 here is CASTPRGRPNTGELFF. CDR3 nucleotides: TGTGCCAGTACCCCGCGGGGACGGCCAAACACCGGGGAGCTGTTTTTT.